The 24 T cell receptor beta chains below come from one sample, sequenced in a study of beta chain features in type 1 diabetes. Findings and caveats of the study: TCRB CDR3s were moderately but significantly shorter in Type 1 diabetes patients in all four CD4+ subsets.

Their antigen targets remain unknown. Sequenced material consisted of expressed TCRB transcripts (all of the isolated RNA was reverse transcribed). The data were produced by immunoSEQ multiplex PCR, yet TCRdb's version contains in-frame clones alone and is incomplete. This table holds approximately 170,000 clones, 6.5% to 9.5% found once. The sequenced material came from central memory CD4+ T cells from blood. These receptors came from a woman aged 40 to 50 with type 1 diabetes.

This clone has a handful of counts. V gene TRBV2 combines with J gene TRBJ1-1, with D perhaps TRBD1 (5 bases). This CDR3 is 10 amino acids long. Trimming shortened V by 10 bases and J by 14 bases, and 17 bases separated the two germline ends. CDR1 is SNHLY, CDR2 FYNNEI, per germline. CDR3 bases: TGTGCCACCCGGTTGTCCGGGGGATTCTTT. It specifies CATRLSGGFF. The full variable domain, rest sourced from reference TRBV2 and TRBJ1-1, is EPEVTQTPSHQVTQMGQEVILRCVPISNHLYFYWYRQILGQKVEFLVSFYNNEISEKSEIFDDQFSVERPDGSNFTLKIRSTKLEDSAMYFCATRLSGGFFGQGTRLTVV.

In its sample, this clone was seen a few times. The chain uses TRBV28 and TRBJ2-7, with TRBD1 as a possible D gene (5 bases). Germline V gene sequence: CDR1 MDHEN, CDR2 SYDVKM. The CDR3 is made up of 14 amino acids. V was clipped by 5 bases and J by 6 bases, with 17 bases between them. The CDR3 region has the DNA TGTGCCAGCAGTCCCCCGACAGATATCTTCGAGCAGTACTTC. Its protein product is CASSPPTDIFEQYF.

The chain recombines TRBV4-2 with TRBJ1-5; D unresolved. The CDR3 extends over 15 amino acids. With 1 base removed from V and 4 bases from J, the gap between germline ends came to 11 bases. CDR1 LGHNA and CDR2 YNFKEQ come from the germline V gene. CDR3 coding DNA: TGTGCCAGCAGCCAAGGTGAGGGCGAGAATCAGCCCCAGCATTTT. Protein product: CASSQGEGENQPQHF.

The chain has TRBV28 and TRBJ1-2, with TRBD1 identical over 7 bases. The length of the CDR3 is 15 residues. Per the germline V gene, CDR1 is MDHEN and CDR2 is SYDVKM. Trimming took 10 bases from V and 4 from J; bases not matched to a gene: 15. The CDR3 here is CAITSMEGQIYGYTF. The CDR3 DNA reads as TGTGCCATCACCTCAATGGAGGGACAGATCTATGGCTACACCTTC.

This clone has at least ten counts. The J gene is TRBJ2-4, the V gene TRBV2, with D maybe TRBD2 (5 bases). CDR1 is SNHLY, CDR2 FYNNEI, per germline. V was trimmed by 3 bases and J by 9 bases, leaving 9 bases between them. The CDR3 extends over 12 amino acids. CDR3 protein: CASSERDGIQYF. The CDR3 DNA sequence: TGTGCCAGCAGTGAGAGGGATGGCATTCAGTACTTC.

A few counts support this clone. The chain combines TRBV5-1 with TRBJ1-5, with unresolved D. Germline V gene lookup returns CDR1 SGHRS and CDR2 YFSETQ. There are 15 residues in the CDR3. Trimming took 4 bases from V and 2 from J, leaving 13 bases between them. The CDR3 is CASSPIGGRNQPQHF. DNA of the CDR3: TGCGCCAGCAGCCCGATCGGCGGCCGCAATCAGCCCCAGCATTTT.

In this sample, this clone turned up a few times. The rearrangement links TRBV11-2 to TRBJ1-1, with 10 bases fitting TRBD1. V was pared by 5 bases and J by 4 bases, with 7 bases of the junction left unmatched. CDR1 is SGHAT, CDR2 FQNNGV, per germline. The CDR3 is made up of 15 amino acids. The CDR3 loop reads CASSATGTGATEAFF. For the CDR3, the DNA is TGTGCCAGCAGCGCAACCGGGACAGGGGCCACTGAAGCTTTCTTT.

Only a few counts were recorded for this clone. The chain recombines TRBV7-2 with TRBJ2-7, with unresolved D. Trimming left V 3 bases short and J 0 bases short, with 6 bases between. Germline loops: CDR1 SGHTA, CDR2 FQGNSA. CDR3 length: 13 amino acids. CDR3 bases: TGTGCCAGCAGCTTCCTTAGCTCCTACGAGCAGTACTTC. Translating it yields CASSFLSSYEQYF.

This clone was counted a few times. The chain couples TRBV30 to TRBJ1-1; D might be TRBD1 (6 bases). CDR1 and CDR2 (germline): GTSNPN, SVGIG (reference sequence). The CDR3 sequence is 13 residues long. V was trimmed by 7 bases and J by 11 bases, leaving 23 bases between them. CDR3 nucleotides: TGTGCCTTGGAACCCGAGGTGAGGGGGATGGCTTTCTTT. It specifies CALEPEVRGMAFF.

The sample holds many counts of this clone. The chain carries TRBV23-1 and TRBJ2-1; tentative D call: TRBD2 (5 bases). TRBV23-1 is sorted into the ORF group, with uncertain function. Trimming removed 0 bases from V and 9 bases from J, with 12 bases in between. There are 14 residues in the CDR3. CDR3 in DNA: TGCGCCAGCAGTCAATCTGGCACGGGGAGTGAGCAGTTCTTC. It codes for CASSQSGTGSEQFF.

This clone was counted ten times or more. The chain couples TRBV9 to TRBJ1-2, with 9 bases lining up with TRBD1. The germline V gene encodes CDR1 SGDLS and CDR2 YYNGEE. CDR3 length: 15 residues. Losses at the gene ends were 3 bases for V and 3 bases for J; bases not matched to a gene: 6. The CDR3 reads CASSGGTGQDYGYTF. Here the CDR3 DNA reads TGTGCCAGCAGCGGCGGGACAGGGCAAGACTATGGCTACACCTTC.

This clone was counted a few times. This chain uses TRBV5-1 with TRBJ2-1, with D possibly TRBD2 on 6 matching bases. This CDR3 has 14 residues. V lost 4 bases, J lost 5 bases, and 13 bases lay in between. Germline V CDR1 and CDR2: SGHRS, YFSETQ. The CDR3 nucleotides read TGCGCCAGCAGCCTGAGCCGGAGGGACAATGAGCAGTTCTTC. Protein sequence: CASSLSRRDNEQFF.

The J gene is TRBJ2-5, the V gene TRBV29-1; D may be TRBD2 (6 bases). This CDR3 is 12 amino acids long. V lost 4 bases and J lost 4, with 10 bases in between. Germline loops: CDR1 SQVTM, CDR2 ANQGSEA. CDR3 DNA: TGCAGCGTTGCCCGGCGGGGAGAGACCCAGTACTTC. Amino acid sequence: CSVARRGETQYF.

This clone has only a few counts. The chain combines TRBV5-4 with TRBJ1-4; 7 bases are shared with TRBD1. CDR3 size: 14 residues. Germline loops: CDR1 SGHNT, CDR2 YYREEE (reference sequence). J was trimmed by 3 bases and V by 3 bases; bases with no gene match: 2. CDR3 DNA sequence: TGTGCCAGCAGCTCCGGGACAGCTAATGAAAAACTGTTTTTT. Translation gives CASSSGTANEKLFF.

A few counts support this clone. The CDR3 nucleotides are TGTGCCAGCTCGGGACAGCCGAACACTGAAGCTTTCTTT. It translates to CASSGQPNTEAFF. The genes are TRBV13 and TRBJ1-1; 7 bases fit TRBD1. With V trimmed by 8 bases and J by 1 base, 4 bases remained unmatched. Germline values: CDR1 PRHDT, CDR2 FYEKMQ (reference sequence). This CDR3 region has 13 residues.

This chain uses TRBV11-3 with TRBJ2-3, with D possibly TRBD1 on 6 matching bases. The CDR3 is 14 amino acids. Germline V gene lookup returns CDR1 SGHNT and CDR2 YENEEA. Trimming pared 5 bases from V and 2 bases from J, leaving 11 bases between. CDR3 nucleotides: TGTGCCAGCAGCATGGGACACTTCACAGATACGCAGTATTTT. The encoded protein is CASSMGHFTDTQYF.

This chain joins TRBV29-1 and TRBJ2-1, with 8 bases aligning to TRBD1. The germline V gene has CDR1 SQVTM and CDR2 ANQGSEA. The ends lost 6 bases at V and 1 base at J; junction bases unmatched: 8. This CDR3 is 15 amino acids long. CDR3 loop: CSVVTRQGSYNEQFF. In DNA form, the CDR3 reads TGCAGCGTCGTCACACGACAGGGGTCCTACAATGAGCAGTTCTTC.

The chain links TRBV19 to TRBJ1-5; 7 nucleotides agree with TRBD1. Trimming removed 3 bases from V and 4 bases from J; junction bases left unmatched: 3. The CDR3 has 14 amino acids. The V gene's germline CDR1 is LNHDA and CDR2 SQIVND (reference sequence). The CDR3 DNA sequence: TGTGCCAGTAGTATTTCAGGGGGGAATCAGCCCCAGCATTTT. Encoded protein: CASSISGGNQPQHF.

This clone was seen a handful of times. Other DNA sequences in this sample translate to the same CDR3. J is TRBJ2-5 and V is TRBV6-6; TRBD2 aligns across 7 bases. The CDR3 sequence is 13 residues long. CDR1 is MNHNY and CDR2 is SVGAGI in the germline V gene (reference sequence). The trim removed 6 bases at V and 4 bases at J, leaving 5 bases unmatched. The CDR3: CASRLLARETQYF. The CDR3 DNA is TGTGCCAGCAGGTTACTAGCGCGAGAGACCCAGTACTTC.

This clone was detected a few times. The chain recombines TRBV30 with TRBJ1-4; 9 nucleotides line up with TRBD1. The V and J ends lost 2 bases and 8 bases, in that order; junction bases with no gene match: 15. The CDR3 consists of 17 residues. Germline values: CDR1 GTSNPN, CDR2 SVGIG (reference sequence). In DNA, the CDR3 is TGTGCCTGGAGTCATTACCGTCCGGGACAGGGAAGCGAAAAACTGTTTTTT. It codes for CAWSHYRPGQGSEKLFF.

This clone has a handful of counts. This rearrangement joins TRBV4-3 to TRBJ2-5; 16 bases are a match to TRBD2. The CDR3 runs 17 residues. Trimming at V came to 5 bases and at J to 5 bases, leaving 8 bases not matched to a gene. Per germline, CDR1 LGHNA and CDR2 YSLEER. The CDR3 here is CASSFGTSGGAGETQYF. The CDR3 bases are TGCGCCAGCAGCTTCGGGACTAGCGGGGGGGCCGGCGAGACCCAGTACTTC.

This clone came up a few times. In nucleotides, the CDR3 is TGTGCCAGCAGTACTAGACTAGCGGGAGGCTACAATGAGCAGTTCTTC. It encodes CASSTRLAGGYNEQFF. V usage is TRBV28 and J usage is TRBJ2-1; TRBD2 matches at 13 bases. CDR3 length: 16 residues. Trimming removed 5 bases from V and 3 bases from J; junction bases left unmatched: 4. Per the germline V gene, CDR1 is MDHEN and CDR2 is SYDVKM.

V and J are TRBV9 and TRBJ2-7; D uncertain. The CDR3 runs 15 residues. Trimming removed 4 bases from V and 0 bases from J, with 14 bases in between. The germline V gene encodes CDR1 SGDLS and CDR2 YYNGEE. Here the CDR3 reads CASSPQMRSSYEQYF. The CDR3 bases are TGTGCCAGCAGCCCGCAAATGAGGAGCTCCTACGAGCAGTACTTC.

This chain links TRBV5-1 with TRBJ1-5; 8 bases are shared with TRBD1. V trimming: 5 bases; J trimming: 7 bases; junction bases outside the gene matches: 8. Germline loops: CDR1 SGHRS, CDR2 YFSETQ. CDR3 length equals 14 residues. The CDR3 protein is CASRLDRGSQPQHF. DNA of the CDR3: TGCGCCAGCAGGCTTGACAGGGGAAGCCAGCCCCAGCATTTT.